These 6 T cell receptor beta chains were sequenced from one sample in a study of tumor-infiltrating lymphocytes in primary liver carcinoma. Co-extracted RNA and DNA came from around 20-30 mg of unsorted bulk tissue. The authors made TCR beta cDNA from around 500 ng total RNA with a constant-region primer. Generation of the TCR beta libraries relied on three nested multiplex PCR rounds using slightly modified ARM-PCR. Primers for the first two PCR rounds were TRBV1-TRBV30 forward primers and a C-beta reverse primer (about 11 cycles per round). TCRdb reanalysed the multiplex PCR reads using MiXCR and keeps one entry per CDR3 protein. Of 95,000 to 100,000 distinct CDR3 sequences in the sample, around 66% are singletons; the top ten hold around 12%. Specimen: liver tumor tissue from sampling region 2. The subset here: tumor region T2, inferior pole. These TCRs come from a woman in her sixties or seventies with primary liver carcinoma and hepatitis B virus infection.

The V and J genes are TRBV4-2 and TRBJ2-1; 7 positions match TRBD2. This CDR3 contains 15 residues. The V gene end was trimmed by 7 bases and the J gene end by 6 bases; junction bases not matched to a gene: 12. Germline V lookup: CDR1 LGHNA, CDR2 YNFKEQ. CDR3 sequence reads: CASTQDFGGGNEQFF. The CDR3 coding sequence is TGTGCCAGCACTCAAGATTTCGGCGGGGGCAATGAGCAGTTCTTC.

On this clonotype itself: A read error is likely, as this CDR3 ends without the conserved phenylalanine or tryptophan. The chain carries TRBV5-8 and TRBJ1-1; 7 bases are shared with TRBD1. CDR3 length: 13 amino acids. Trimming removed 8 bases from V and 2 bases from J; junction bases left unmatched: 6. The germline CDR1 and CDR2 sequences are SGHTS and YDEGEE. CDR3 in DNA: TGTGCCAGTAGCCGGACAGGAAACACTGAAGCTTTCTCT. This gives the protein CASSRTGNTEAFS.

Points on this clonotype: A read error may produce the germline difference seen at one junction end. J is TRBJ2-1 and V is TRBV11-2; D might be TRBD2 (6 bases). Looked up from germline, CDR1 is SGHAT and CDR2 is FQNNGV. The CDR3 is made up of 15 amino acids. CDR3 DNA: TGTGTCAGCAGCTCAAACTCGGGAGAATCCAATGAGCAGTTCTTC. This translates into CVSSSNSGESNEQFF.

This clonotype was seen ten or more times. This sequence joins TRBV6-1 and TRBJ1-5; possibly TRBD1 for D (6 bases). CDR1 MNHNS and CDR2 SASEGT come from the germline V gene. The CDR3 is 15 residues long. Trimming removed 5 bases at V and 4 bases at J, with 15 bases between. DNA for the CDR3: TGTGCCAGCAGTCCCCTAAGGGGGGGGAATCAGCCCCAGCATTTT. Translated, it gives CASSPLRGGNQPQHF.

Comments on this clonotype: A read error is possible here, since a much larger clone lies one base away. The J gene is TRBJ2-3, the V gene TRBV7-8; 9 positions match TRBD2. With V trimmed by 0 bases and J by 2 bases, 15 bases remained unmatched. Germline lookup yields CDR1 SGHVS and CDR2 FQNEAQ. The CDR3 runs to 20 residues. The CDR3, as DNA: TGTGCCAGCAGCTTAGCGCGGGTTAGCGGGAGAGGAGGCCACACAGATACGCAGTATTTT. Encoded protein: CASSLARVSGRGGHTDTQYF. The entire variable domain, with the rest obtained from reference TRBV7-8 and TRBJ2-3, is as follows: GAGVSQSPRYKVAKRGQDVALRCDPISGHVSLFWYQQALGQGPEFLTYFQNEAQLDKSGLPSDRFFAERPEGSVSTLKIQRTQQEDSAVYLCASSLARVSGRGGHTDTQYFGPGTRLTVL.

As concerns this clonotype: The CDR3 end shows no conserved phenylalanine or tryptophan, and so a read error is likely. This chain links TRBV11-2 with TRBJ2-7; tentative D call: TRBD2 (6 bases). The CDR3 length is 15 residues. Germline loops: CDR1 SGHAT, CDR2 FQNNGV. This CDR3 reads CTSSLDPAGTYEQYI. Here the CDR3 DNA reads TGTACCAGCAGTTTAGACCCTGCGGGGACCTACGAGCAGTACATC.